This passage covers 8 T cell receptor beta chains from one sample sequenced in a study of long-term antiretroviral therapy in people with HIV. Survey-level immunoSEQ v3.0 assays were run. Clones were sequenced by immunoSEQ multiplex PCR, and TCRdb holds only the in-frame ones, with some missing. The table has 16,000 or so clones, under 85% seen once. Sequences were derived from unsorted PBMCs, sampled less than 2.2 years before starting antiretroviral therapy. The receptors were sampled from a man younger than 45 with HIV.

This clone is a singleton in its sample. CDR3 nucleotide sequence: TGTGCCAGCAGCCCAGGAGCTCCTACTTCTTTCTCTGGAAACACCATATATTTT. Translated, it gives CASSPGAPTSFSGNTIYF. This chain links TRBV5-6 with TRBJ1-3, with unresolved D. V was trimmed by 4 bases and J by 0 bases, leaving 20 bases between them. Germline assignment: CDR1 SGHDT and CDR2 YYEEEE. This CDR3 has 18 residues.

The chain carries TRBV5-8 and TRBJ1-5; D might be TRBD1 (6 bases). V lost 2 bases, J lost 3 bases, and 15 bases lay in between. CDR3 length: 16 residues. Germline values: CDR1 SGHTS, CDR2 YDEGEE. CDR3 sequence reads: CASSFSVQGYNQPQHF. The CDR3 bases are TGTGCCAGCAGCTTTAGTGTACAGGGATACAATCAGCCCCAGCATTTT.

The chain links TRBV7-2 to TRBJ1-4; TRBD1 might be the D (6 bases). This CDR3 comprises 18 residues. V was clipped by 5 bases and J by 0 bases, with 19 bases between them. Germline lookup yields CDR1 SGHTA and CDR2 FQGNSA. In DNA form, the CDR3 reads TGTGCCAGCAGCCCCCGGGGGGCCCGAATTGCAACTAATGAAAAACTGTTTTTT. The encoded protein is CASSPRGARIATNEKLFF.

V is TRBV7-2 and J is TRBJ2-7; D not resolved. V was cut by 6 bases and J by 3 bases, with 12 bases left in between. The V gene's germline CDR1 is SGHTA and CDR2 FQGNSA. The CDR3 is 13 amino acids. CDR3 in amino acids: CASSVTPNYEQYF. In nucleotides, the CDR3 is TGTGCCAGCAGTGTGACTCCGAACTACGAGCAGTACTTC.

The chain is built from TRBV7-9 and TRBJ2-1, with unresolved D. Trimming took 0 bases from V and 0 from J, leaving 6 bases between them. Germline V gene data show CDR1 as SEHNR and CDR2 as FQNEAQ (reference sequence). The CDR3 consists of 15 residues. CDR3 in amino acids: CASSLAGSSYNEQFF. Here the CDR3 DNA reads TGTGCCAGCAGCTTAGCAGGAAGCTCCTACAATGAGCAGTTCTTC.

The chain joins TRBV6-4 to TRBJ2-3, with TRBD2 matching over 8 bases. In germline, CDR1 is MRHNA, CDR2 SNTAGT. J gave up 5 bases and V 3 bases, and 10 bases lay outside the gene matches. This CDR3 is built from 16 residues. CDR3 in amino acids: CASSETAGVREDTQYF. The CDR3 nucleotides read TGTGCCAGCAGTGAAACAGCGGGGGTTCGGGAAGATACGCAGTATTTT.

This clone was picked up one time. The V and J genes are TRBV14 and TRBJ2-2; 8 positions agree with TRBD2. This CDR3 comprises 16 residues. Germline-derived CDR1 and CDR2 are SGHDN and FVKESK. Losses at the gene ends were 3 bases for V and 0 bases for J; bases not matched to a gene: 3. The CDR3 protein is CASSQASGSNTGELFF. CDR3 in DNA: TGTGCCAGCAGCCAGGCTAGCGGGTCGAACACCGGGGAGCTGTTTTTT.

V usage is TRBV11-3 and J usage is TRBJ1-1; the D gene is possibly TRBD1 (5 bases). This CDR3 has 14 residues. Germline CDR1 is SGHNT and CDR2 is YENEEA. Trimming removed 5 bases at V and 5 bases at J, with 15 bases between. The CDR3 nucleotides read TGTGCCAGCAGCCCCCGGGGGAGAGAAACTGAAGCTTTCTTT. This translates into CASSPRGRETEAFF.